These 20 T cell receptor beta chains came from one sample sequenced in a study of T cells in Graves' hyperthyroidism and ophthalmopathy. Using RNA transcripts as the source, TCR beta CDR3 regions were amplified. HTBI primers were employed in a first-round RT-PCR of the TCR CDR3. MiXCR, applied by TCRdb to the multiplex PCR reads, yields one record per CDR3 protein. Of approximately 530,000 distinct CDR3 sequences in the sample, 16% were seen once. What was sequenced was blood. The receptors shown here come from a woman aged 18-29 years with Graves' hyperthyroidism.

The gene calls are TRBV28 and TRBJ1-4; a possible D gene is TRBD1 (5 bases). The length of the CDR3 is 17 residues. Between the trimmed V and J ends, which lost 4 bases and 7 bases, there was a span of 22 bases. Germline assignment: CDR1 MDHEN and CDR2 SYDVKM. This CDR3 is CASSSPGLGGEGEKLFF. The CDR3 DNA sequence: TGTGCCAGCAGTTCACCCGGCTTGGGGGGAGAAGGTGAAAAACTGTTTTTT.

This clonotype was found a few times. The rearrangement uses TRBV12-3 or TRBV12-4 and TRBJ1-6; D is possibly TRBD1 (6 bases). The CDR3 is made up of 14 amino acids. The V gene lost 1 base and the J gene lost 10 bases, with 11 bases spanning the gap. In nucleotides, the CDR3 is TGTGCCAGCAGTTTAGTCCGGGGGCAGTCACCCCTCCACTTT. It specifies CASSLVRGQSPLHF.

The table lists this clonotype with a few counts. Since a much larger clone is just one base distant, this may be a read error. V and J are TRBV18 and TRBJ1-1; D remains unclear. The CDR3 covers 14 residues. Germline V gives CDR1 KGHSH, CDR2 LQKENI. In DNA, the CDR3 is TGTGCCAGCTCACCCCGTGCTACGAACACTGGAGCTTTCTTT. Its translation: CASSPRATNTGAFF.

J is TRBJ1-4 and V is TRBV19; a possible D gene is TRBD1 (5 bases). The germline gives CDR1 LNHDA, CDR2 SQIVND (reference sequence). V gave up 4 bases and J gave up 7 bases, with 19 bases separating them. This CDR3 contains 16 residues. In nucleotides, the CDR3 is TGTGCCAGTAGTAGCGGTAGGGGCGGGATCGGTGAAAAACTGTTTTTT. Amino acids: CASSSGRGGIGEKLFF.

The chain recombines TRBV9 with TRBJ2-3; 7 bases are a match to TRBD2. Germline CDR1 reads SGDLS; CDR2 reads YYNGEE. V gave up 0 bases and J gave up 0 bases; unmatched junction bases: 7. This CDR3 contains 17 residues. The CDR3 coding sequence is TGTGCCAGCAGCGTAGCTACGGGAGGCACAAGCACAGATACGCAGTATTTT. Residues: CASSVATGGTSTDTQYF.

In its sample, this clonotype was seen many times. V gene TRBV29-1 combines with J gene TRBJ2-1; TRBD1 matches 8 bases. The CDR3 extends over 14 amino acids. V was pared by 3 bases and J by 6 bases, with 7 bases of the junction left unmatched. Per the germline V gene, CDR1 is SQVTM and CDR2 is ANQGSEA. CDR3 bases: TGCAGCGTTGATGCAGGGGGCTGGTTCAATGAGCAGTTCTTC. As protein: CSVDAGGWFNEQFF.

This chain connects TRBV12-3 or TRBV12-4 to TRBJ1-1; no clear D. Between the trimmed V and J ends, which lost 7 bases and 0 bases, there was a span of 24 bases. The CDR3 extends over 18 amino acids. The DNA for the CDR3 is TGTGCCAGCAATCCACCGCCTCACCTGGGTAGTTTGAACACTGAAGCTTTCTTT. Its translation is CASNPPPHLGSLNTEAFF.

This clonotype was seen repeatedly, ten times or more. V usage is TRBV24-1 and J usage is TRBJ2-5, with a possible D match to TRBD2 (6 bases). The CDR3 contains 14 residues. Trimming shortened V by 5 bases and J by 4 bases, and 13 bases separated the two germline ends. Germline CDR1 KGHDR, CDR2 SFDVKD. CDR3 in amino acids: CATSGGRGGETQYF. In DNA, the CDR3 is TGTGCCACCAGTGGCGGCCGGGGAGGAGAGACCCAGTACTTC.

This clonotype was recorded a few times. V is TRBV12-3 or TRBV12-4 and J is TRBJ2-6, with 10 nucleotides matching TRBD1. The CDR3 is made up of 18 amino acids. V was pared by 4 bases and J by 0 bases, with 6 bases of the junction left unmatched. Here the CDR3 reads CASSSRQGAFSGANVLTF. The CDR3 coding sequence is TGTGCCAGCAGTTCGCGACAGGGGGCGTTCTCTGGGGCCAACGTCCTGACTTTC.

The chain combines TRBV15 with TRBJ2-7; TRBD1 might be the D (7 bases). Germline V gene sequence: CDR1 LNHNV, CDR2 YYDKDF (reference sequence). The CDR3 sequence is 15 residues long. V lost 1 base, J lost 2 bases, and 12 bases lay in between. Written as DNA, the CDR3 is TGTGCCACCAGCAGAGGCGGGACAGCGACCTACGAGCAGTACTTC. Protein: CATSRGGTATYEQYF.

This clonotype was detected a few times. This sequence joins TRBV4-2 and TRBJ2-3; 9 bases agree with TRBD2. This CDR3 contains 17 residues. Germline V gene data show CDR1 as LGHNA and CDR2 as YNFKEQ. The V segment lost 0 bases and the J segment 3 bases; nucleotides outside the gene matches: 7. The CDR3 loop is CASSQESVLAGTDTQYF. For the CDR3, the DNA is TGTGCCAGCAGCCAAGAGAGTGTCCTAGCGGGAACAGATACGCAGTATTTT.

This clonotype was recorded at least ten times. The chain joins TRBV20-1 to TRBJ2-3; perhaps TRBD2 as D (6 bases). V lost 3 bases and J 1 base, leaving 11 bases between the germline ends. The CDR3 has 14 amino acids. Germline V gives CDR1 DFQATT, CDR2 SNEGSKA (reference sequence). CDR3 DNA sequence: TGCAGTGCTAGCGGGCGGGGACGCACAGATACGCAGTATTTT. Its protein product is CSASGRGRTDTQYF.

This clonotype was counted ten times or more. DNA of the CDR3: TGTGCCAGCAGAGTCGGGGGCGGCTACACCTTC. Translated, it gives CASRVGGGYTF. The gene calls are TRBV6-1 and TRBJ1-2; D perhaps matches TRBD1 (6 bases). Germline CDR1 MNHNS, CDR2 SASEGT. The CDR3 has 11 residues. V lost 6 bases and J lost 8, with 10 bases in between.

This clonotype was detected only a few times. V and J are TRBV6-1 and TRBJ1-2, with D perhaps matching TRBD1 (5 bases). From germline, CDR1 is MNHNS and CDR2 SASEGT. V shed 6 bases and J shed 5 bases, with 13 bases lying between them. There are 13 residues in the CDR3. The CDR3 is CASRGGENYGYTF. CDR3 DNA sequence: TGTGCCAGCAGAGGAGGGGAGAATTATGGCTACACCTTC.

In this sample, this clonotype turned up a few times. The chain employs TRBV29-1 and TRBJ2-2; 7 positions agree with TRBD1. The CDR3 runs to 14 residues. Per the germline V gene, CDR1 is SQVTM and CDR2 is ANQGSEA. V was clipped by 5 bases and J by 4 bases; unmatched bases: 7. CDR3 DNA sequence: TGCAGCGTTAGACAGGGCCTGGGCACCGGGGAGCTGTTTTTT. Its translation: CSVRQGLGTGELFF.

This clonotype was counted between two and nine times. The rearrangement links TRBV30 to TRBJ2-5, with unresolved D. CDR1 and CDR2 from the germline V gene are GTSNPN and SVGIG (reference sequence). The germline V and J ends were trimmed by 0 bases and 2 bases, with 7 bases remaining between them. The length of the CDR3 is 13 residues. CDR3 DNA sequence: TGTGCCTGGAGTGTAGGAGAGCAAGAGACCCAGTACTTC. Translation gives CAWSVGEQETQYF. The whole variable domain, remainder taken from reference TRBV30 and TRBJ2-5, is SQTIHQWPATLVQPVGSPLSLECTVEGTSNPNLYWYRQAAGRGLQLLFYSVGIGQISSEVPQNLSASRPQDRQFILSSKKLLLSDSGFYLCAWSVGEQETQYFGPGTRLLVL.

This clonotype was counted ten times or more. The chain employs TRBV11-2 and TRBJ2-3; D unresolved. V lost 5 bases to trimming and J lost 6 bases, with 15 bases between them. Per germline, CDR1 SGHAT and CDR2 FQNNGV. The CDR3 sequence is 14 residues long. The CDR3 here is CASSPQGGWDTQYF. The CDR3 DNA sequence: TGTGCCAGCAGCCCCCAAGGTGGATGGGATACGCAGTATTTT.

This clonotype was seen many times. The rearrangement uses TRBV3-1 and TRBJ2-7; the D gene is possibly TRBD2 (6 bases). V was clipped by 0 bases and J by 0 bases, with 21 bases between them. This CDR3 is built from 19 residues. Germline-derived CDR1 and CDR2 are LGHDT and YNNKEL (reference sequence). This CDR3 is CASSQEFGASDPLSYEQYF. CDR3 sequence (DNA): TGTGCCAGCAGCCAAGAATTTGGGGCTAGCGATCCACTCTCCTACGAGCAGTACTTC.

The CDR3 bases are TGTGCCAGCAGTAGTGGGACAGGGGGCCTCAGCAATCAGCCCCAGCATTTT. Its translation is CASSSGTGGLSNQPQHF. The chain links TRBV2 to TRBJ1-5, with 12 bases matching TRBD1. Trimming cost V 5 bases and J 1 base; bases outside gene matches: 6. Per germline, CDR1 SNHLY and CDR2 FYNNEI. This CDR3 is 17 amino acids long.

This clonotype was detected many times. The gene calls are TRBV20-1 and TRBJ2-2, with a possible D match to TRBD2 (6 bases). Germline V CDR1 and CDR2: DFQATT, SNEGSKA (reference sequence). This CDR3 has 15 residues. V was shortened by 1 base and J by 3 bases, with 12 bases between the two germline ends. The DNA of the CDR3 is TGCAGTGCTAGAGGGGGGGTTCTGGACACCGGGGAGCTGTTTTTT. This encodes CSARGGVLDTGELFF.